This passage covers 31 T cell receptor beta chains from one sample sequenced in a study of identical twins. MiXCR, applied by TCRdb to the 5' RACE reads, yields one record per CDR3 protein. The table has more than 1.5 million distinct CDR3 sequences, roughly 35% seen once; the top ten hold about 0.3%. The specimen was cord blood. These receptors came from a newborn girl in good health.

The rearrangement joins TRBV10-2 to TRBJ2-1; D is perhaps TRBD2 (7 bases). The germline gives CDR1 WSHSY, CDR2 SAAADI. This CDR3 has 14 amino acids. V lost 8 bases, J lost 6 bases, and 17 bases lay in between. Written as DNA, the CDR3 is TGCGCCAGCGGCTCGGGGGGCGCCGCCAATGAGCAGTTCTTC. Amino acids: CASGSGGAANEQFF.

This clonotype was recorded a few times. This sequence joins TRBV24-1 and TRBJ2-3; D ambiguous. V was shortened by 5 bases and J by 4 bases, with 9 bases between the two germline ends. This CDR3 is built from 13 residues. From germline, CDR1 is KGHDR and CDR2 SFDVKD. CDR3 protein: CATSGDSADTQYF. CDR3 bases: TGTGCCACCAGTGGTGACTCCGCAGATACGCAGTATTTT.

The rearrangement joins TRBV7-8 to TRBJ1-1; perhaps TRBD1 as D (6 bases). Germline V gene data show CDR1 as SGHVS and CDR2 as FQNEAQ. This CDR3 is 16 amino acids long. Trimming left V 0 bases short and J 1 base short, with 12 bases between. The CDR3 region has the DNA TGTGCCAGCAGCTTAGCCGGACAGTTCCGGAACACTGAAGCTTTCTTT. Residues: CASSLAGQFRNTEAFF. Supplemented by reference TRBV7-8 and TRBJ1-1, the full variable domain reads GAGVSQSPRYKVAKRGQDVALRCDPISGHVSLFWYQQALGQGPEFLTYFQNEAQLDKSGLPSDRFFAERPEGSVSTLKIQRTQQEDSAVYLCASSLAGQFRNTEAFFGQGTRLTVV.

The chain couples TRBV5-5 to TRBJ2-1; D might be TRBD1 (6 bases). Germline V gene sequence: CDR1 SGHKS, CDR2 YYEKEE (reference sequence). CDR3 length equals 15 residues. With 4 bases removed from V and 3 bases from J, the gap between germline ends came to 14 bases. This chain's CDR3 is CASSDRDIIYNEQFF. The CDR3 bases are TGTGCCAGCAGCGACCGGGACATCATCTACAATGAGCAGTTCTTC.

The chain carries TRBV27 and TRBJ2-5; the D is unclear. CDR1 MNHEY and CDR2 SMNVEV come from the germline V gene (reference sequence). Trimming left V 8 bases short and J 3 bases short, with 16 bases between. There are 14 residues in the CDR3. Here the CDR3 DNA reads TGTGCCAGCCGACCCAGCTTGCCAAAAGAGACCCAGTACTTC. Amino acid sequence: CASRPSLPKETQYF.

V is TRBV2 and J is TRBJ2-7; unclear D gene. Per germline, CDR1 SNHLY and CDR2 FYNNEI. This CDR3 has 13 residues. Trimming pared 6 bases from V and 2 bases from J, leaving 11 bases between. In nucleotides, the CDR3 is TGTGCCAGCAGGGCATTCGCCCCCTACGAGCAGTACTTC. As protein: CASRAFAPYEQYF.

This clonotype came up many times. Here the CDR3 DNA reads TGCAGTGCTAGAGACCGGGGCGACCAAGAGACCCAGTACTTC. Amino acids: CSARDRGDQETQYF. The chain couples TRBV20-1 to TRBJ2-5, with D possibly being TRBD1 or TRBD2 (5 bases each). Germline V gives CDR1 DFQATT, CDR2 SNEGSKA (reference sequence). Trimming pared 0 bases from V and 0 bases from J, leaving 8 bases between. This CDR3 comprises 14 residues.

The rearrangement joins TRBV27 to TRBJ2-3; 9 bases are a match to TRBD2. CDR1 is MNHEY and CDR2 is SMNVEV in the germline V gene (reference sequence). V lost 2 bases to trimming and J lost 3 bases; unmatched junction nucleotides: 15. CDR3 length: 19 residues. The CDR3 DNA reads as TGTGCCAGCAGTTTAAGGGAGACGAGGGCGGGAGGGCGGACAGATACGCAGTATTTT. It is translated as CASSLRETRAGGRTDTQYF.

This clonotype was detected a few times. The V gene is TRBV7-2, the J gene TRBJ2-4, with 12 bases aligning to TRBD2. The J call is uncertain, as TRBJ2-7 better fits the DNA end. The germline gives CDR1 SGHTA, CDR2 FQGNSA. This CDR3 comprises 16 residues. DNA for the CDR3: TGTGCCAGCAGCTTCGGCAGACTAGCGGGAGAACACGAGCAGTACTTC. This sequence encodes CASSFGRLAGEHEQYF.

A note on this clonotype: The germline gene is not matched at one end of the junction; a read error may be the cause. The chain has TRBV30 and TRBJ1-4, with D unclear. Looked up from germline, CDR1 is GTSNPN and CDR2 is SVGIG (reference sequence). This CDR3 has 12 amino acids. The CDR3 reads CERAATNEKLFF. The DNA for the CDR3 is TGCGAGCGGGCGGCAACTAATGAAAAACTGTTTTTT. Using reference TRBV30 and TRBJ1-4 for the parts outside the CDR3, the full variable domain is SQTIHQWPATLVQPVGSPLSLECTVEGTSNPNLYWYRQAAGRGLQLLFYSVGIGQISSEVPQNLSASRPQDRQFILSSKKLLLSDSGFYLCERAATNEKLFFGSGTQLSVL.

This clonotype has just a few counts. V and J are TRBV6-2 or TRBV6-3 and TRBJ2-4; 10 positions match TRBD2. V lost 8 bases and J lost 13; bases outside the gene matches: 11. CDR3 length equals 13 residues. The V gene's germline CDR1 is MNHEY and CDR2 SVGEGT. The CDR3 is CASLLAGVGEQYF. For the CDR3, the DNA is TGTGCCAGCTTGCTAGCGGGAGTCGGAGAGCAGTACTTC.

This clonotype occurred a few times. The V call is TRBV7-9, the J call TRBJ1-4, with D maybe TRBD1 (6 bases). V was trimmed by 6 bases and J by 4 bases, leaving 9 bases between them. CDR3 length: 13 amino acids. Germline CDR1 SEHNR, CDR2 FQNEAQ (reference sequence). The chain's CDR3 is CASRDRINEKLFF. The DNA for the CDR3 is TGTGCCAGCAGAGACAGGATTAATGAAAAACTGTTTTTT. Combining the CDR3 with reference TRBV7-9 and TRBJ1-4 gives the whole variable domain DTGVSQNPRHKITKRGQNVTFRCDPISEHNRLYWYRQTLGQGPEFLTYFQNEAQLEKSRLLSDRFSAERPKGSFSTLEIQRTEQGDSAMYLCASRDRINEKLFFGSGTQLSVL.

This clonotype has more than one count but fewer than ten. CDR3 residues: CASSTDHSSYNEQFF. CDR3 DNA: TGTGCCAGCAGCACAGACCATAGCTCCTACAATGAGCAGTTCTTC. The chain uses TRBV11-2 and TRBJ2-1; D unresolved. Trimming took off 5 bases at V and 0 bases at J, with 11 bases between the two ends. CDR3 length: 15 amino acids. Germline V lookup: CDR1 SGHAT, CDR2 FQNNGV.

In this sample, this clonotype turned up a few times. This chain uses TRBV4-1 with TRBJ2-3; 12 bases match TRBD2. V shed 1 base and J 4 bases; nucleotides not matched to a gene: 3. The germline V gene has CDR1 MGHRA and CDR2 YSYEKL. The CDR3 has 16 residues. The CDR3 DNA reads as TGCGCCAGCAGCCAAGGCCCTAGCGGGAGGGCAGATACGCAGTATTTT. Translation: CASSQGPSGRADTQYF.

The gene calls are TRBV12-3 or TRBV12-4 and TRBJ2-3; no reliable D call. The CDR3 is made up of 14 amino acids. V was clipped by 3 bases and J by 4 bases, with 11 bases between them. This CDR3 reads CASSFSLTADTQYF. The CDR3 DNA sequence: TGTGCCAGCAGTTTTAGCTTAACAGCAGATACGCAGTATTTT.

This clonotype came up a few times. The chain combines TRBV20-1 with TRBJ1-6; the D gene is possibly TRBD1 (5 bases). V lost 3 bases and J lost 6, with 12 bases in between. Looked up from germline, CDR1 is DFQATT and CDR2 is SNEGSKA (reference sequence). The CDR3 is made up of 14 amino acids. CDR3 nucleotide sequence: TGCAGTGCTAGTGAGGCAGGGTCTAATTCACCCCTCCACTTT. Encoded protein: CSASEAGSNSPLHF.

The chain employs TRBV5-1 and TRBJ1-6, with D perhaps matching TRBD1 (6 bases). The CDR3 contains 15 residues. Germline-derived CDR1 and CDR2 are SGHRS and YFSETQ. Trimming pared 1 base from V and 2 bases from J, leaving 7 bases between. In nucleotides, the CDR3 is TGCGCCAGCAGCTTGCGGGACACCTATAATTCACCCCTCCACTTT. Translation: CASSLRDTYNSPLHF.

The rearrangement joins TRBV12-3 or TRBV12-4 to TRBJ1-4; unclear D gene. Trimming took off 5 bases at V and 6 bases at J, with 13 bases between the two ends. CDR3 size: 14 residues. CDR3: CASSPPRRDEKLFF. CDR3 sequence (DNA): TGTGCCAGCAGTCCGCCCCGGAGGGATGAAAAACTGTTTTTT.

This clonotype occurred a few times. The rearrangement uses TRBV20-1 and TRBJ2-1, with TRBD2 matching 7 bases. The length of the CDR3 is 15 residues. In germline, CDR1 is DFQATT, CDR2 SNEGSKA (reference sequence). V dropped 5 bases and J dropped 4; count of bases not matched to a gene: 11. DNA of the CDR3: TGCAGTGCTCCTCTGCTAGCGGAACCATACAATGAGCAGTTCTTC. Translating gives CSAPLLAEPYNEQFF.

The chain is built from TRBV10-3 and TRBJ1-6; tentative D call: TRBD1 (5 bases). V shed 8 bases and J shed 0 bases, with 14 bases lying between them. CDR3 length: 16 residues. The germline CDR1 and CDR2 sequences are ENHRY and SYGVKD. As DNA, the CDR3 is TGTGCCATCGGACGGGACGCGAGCTCCTATAATTCACCCCTCCACTTT. Translating gives CAIGRDASSYNSPLHF.

This clonotype was seen a handful of times. The chain uses TRBV10-3 and TRBJ2-1; 12 bases map to TRBD2. CDR1 and CDR2 (germline): ENHRY, SYGVKD. The CDR3 sequence is 16 residues long. The V gene end was trimmed by 4 bases and the J gene end by 5 bases; junction bases not matched to a gene: 6. In nucleotides, the CDR3 is TGTGCCATCAGTGGGTTACTAGCGGGGGGAAACAATGAGCAGTTCTTC. Its translation is CAISGLLAGGNNEQFF.

V usage is TRBV6-6 and J usage is TRBJ1-2, with 7 bases identical to TRBD1. The trim removed 0 bases at V and 8 bases at J, leaving 3 bases unmatched. The CDR3 length is 13 residues. The germline CDR1 and CDR2 sequences are MNHNY and SVGAGI (reference sequence). The CDR3 nucleotides are TGTGCCAGCAGTTACTCGGGGACAGAAGGCTACACCTTC. Translating gives CASSYSGTEGYTF.

This clonotype was picked up a small number of times. The V and J genes are TRBV2 and TRBJ2-7, with D hard to call. This CDR3 spans 10 amino acids. In germline, CDR1 is SNHLY, CDR2 FYNNEI. V lost 9 bases and J lost 7, with 10 bases in between. CDR3 DNA: TGTGCCAGTCGACATTGGGAGCAGTACTTC. Amino acid sequence: CASRHWEQYF.

This clonotype was observed many times. This chain connects TRBV7-2 to TRBJ1-2, with D unclear. The germline V and J ends were trimmed by 1 base and 8 bases, with 5 bases remaining between them. Germline V gene sequence: CDR1 SGHTA, CDR2 FQGNSA. This CDR3 is built from 11 residues. CDR3 DNA sequence: TGTGCCAGCAGCTTAGTAACCGGCTACACCTTC. Translated, it gives CASSLVTGYTF.

The chain recombines TRBV28 with TRBJ1-2; possible D gene TRBD1, 6 bases. The CDR3 sequence is 13 residues long. The germline V gene has CDR1 MDHEN and CDR2 SYDVKM. The germline V and J ends were trimmed by 4 bases and 5 bases, with 11 bases remaining between them. The CDR3 DNA follows: TGTGCCAGCAGTTCGGGACAAAAGTATGGCTACACCTTC. It encodes CASSSGQKYGYTF.

V gene TRBV29-1 combines with J gene TRBJ1-1, with D perhaps matching TRBD1 (5 bases). CDR1 SQVTM and CDR2 ANQGSEA come from the germline V gene. CDR3 length equals 10 residues. With 4 bases removed from V and 11 bases from J, the gap between germline ends came to 11 bases. CDR3 loop: CSVGEGLAFF. Written as DNA, the CDR3 is TGCAGCGTTGGGGAGGGGTTGGCTTTCTTT.

About this clonotype itself: At one of its ends the junction is not consistent with the germline gene, which may arise from a read error. The chain joins TRBV28 to TRBJ2-4, with D uncertain. The end of the DNA is better explained by TRBJ2-7, so the J call may be wrong. Germline lookup yields CDR1 MDHEN and CDR2 SYDVKM. This CDR3 comprises 11 residues. DNA for the CDR3: TGTGCCAGCAATTTAGATTACGAGCAGTACTTC. The encoded protein is CASNLDYEQYF.

V gene TRBV2 combines with J gene TRBJ2-5, with 10 bases fitting TRBD1. Per germline, CDR1 SNHLY and CDR2 FYNNEI. The length of the CDR3 is 14 residues. The J segment lost 3 bases and the V segment lost 4 bases, leaving 2 bases of the junction unmatched. The CDR3 region is CASSAGTGEETQYF. The DNA of the CDR3 is TGTGCCAGCAGTGCCGGGACAGGGGAAGAGACCCAGTACTTC. Using reference TRBV2 and TRBJ2-5 for the parts outside the CDR3, the full variable domain is EPEVTQTPSHQVTQMGQEVILRCVPISNHLYFYWYRQILGQKVEFLVSFYNNEISEKSEIFDDQFSVERPDGSNFTLKIRSTKLEDSAMYFCASSAGTGEETQYFGPGTRLLVL.

This clonotype occurred a few times. The chain has TRBV6-1 and TRBJ1-1, with D maybe TRBD1 (5 bases). Trimming cost V 7 bases and J 0 bases, with 12 bases left between them. CDR3 length: 14 amino acids. Per the germline V gene, CDR1 is MNHNS and CDR2 is SASEGT. The chain's CDR3 is CASTAGSMNTEAFF. In nucleotides, the CDR3 is TGTGCCAGCACCGCAGGGAGCATGAACACTGAAGCTTTCTTT.

V is TRBV14 and J is TRBJ2-1, with D perhaps matching TRBD1 or TRBD2 (6 bases each). The germline V gene has CDR1 SGHDN and CDR2 FVKESK. V lost 1 base to trimming and J lost 5 bases, with 12 bases between them. This CDR3 is built from 15 residues. CDR3 protein: CASSQVGGPNNEQFF. For the CDR3, the DNA is TGTGCCAGCAGCCAAGTCGGGGGCCCGAACAATGAGCAGTTCTTC.

This clonotype was seen a few times. V and J are TRBV4-1 and TRBJ2-5, with TRBD1 matching over 7 bases. This CDR3 spans 14 amino acids. The J segment lost 1 base and the V segment lost 2 bases, leaving 1 base of the junction unmatched. Germline CDR1 reads MGHRA; CDR2 reads YSYEKL. DNA for the CDR3: TGCGCCAGCAGCCAAACAGGGGCCCAAGAGACCCAGTACTTC. Its protein is CASSQTGAQETQYF.